This T cell receptor (beta chain) is drawn from a study of vaccination effects on CD4 cells after COVID-19. Across the whole study: Vaccination of participants consisted of two doses of either the BNT162b2 or mRNA-1273 vaccine.

The V end was cut by 6 bases, the J end by 8 bases, with 13 bases between. CDR3 size: 11 residues. Germline values: CDR1 DFQATT, CDR2 SNEGSKA (reference sequence). Notes on this clone: Its antigen is not identified.

Using immunoSEQ multiplex PCR, the repertoire was profiled, and TCRdb retains in-frame clones only, with some absent. The data show some 68,000 clones, around 80% seen once. Peptide-pool stimulation followed by sequencing identified expanded antigen-specific CD4+ clonotypes in the ViraFEST assay. Subsequent to 10 days of culture, CD4+ T cells were isolated. Nucleocapsid antibodies were negative in the vaccine recipients, who had never had SARS-CoV-2 infection. A few million PBMC were seeded per well and grown in the presence of roughly 10 IU/ml IL-2 and roughly 9.9 ug/ml peptides. Half-medium exchanges with IL-2 medium took place on days 3 and 7.

V is TRBV20-1 and J is TRBJ1-2; TRBD1 is a possible D gene (5 bases). The sample was CD4+ T cells from PBMCs cultured with SARS-CoV-2 spike peptides, taken before COVID-19 vaccination. The source is a human donor who received a COVID-19 vaccine. CDR3 sequence reads: CSARERTGYTF. The CDR3 region has the DNA TGCAGTGCCCGCGAAAGGACAGGCTACACCTTC.